The present T cell receptor (beta chain) was sequenced within a study of blood T cell repertoires in COVID-19. At the level of the study: Some COVID-19 samples were acute and others convalescent; all came from the United States, Italy and Spain. T cells, B-cell-depleted T cells, or PBMCs provided the cDNA or gDNA that served as material.

Sequencing was performed with immunoSEQ multiplex PCR; in TCRdb, only in-frame clones are kept and a portion is missing. The sample shows roughly 120,000 clones, around 83% of them seen only once. The germline V gene has CDR1 KGHSH and CDR2 LQKENI. This CDR3 has 15 residues. Trimming took 1 base from V and 2 from J; bases not matched to a gene: 4. This chain links TRBV18 with TRBJ2-5; TRBD1 matches at 7 bases. Specimen: peripheral blood. The origin of this receptor is a woman aged 80 or older with COVID-19, enrolled during active disease. The CDR3 nucleotides are TGTGCCAGCTCACCACGACAGGGCGGACAAGAGACCCAGTACTTC. Translation: CASSPRQGGQETQYF.